This is a list of T cell receptor beta chains from one sample in a study of cytomegalovirus exposure and HLA in healthy donors. The table came from immunoSEQ multiplex PCR; TCRdb's copy has only in-frame clones and leaves some out. The sample includes fewer than 250,000 clones, 60% to 80% seen only once; the top ten take approximately 1.9%. Sequenced: PBMCs. Every receptor here comes from a woman aged 25-40 years in good health and CMV-seronegative. Both conserved end residues are trimmed from each CDR3. The order of the fields is CDR3 length, J gene, V gene, CDR3 protein.

>13|TRBJ1-4|TRBV2
ASSVRRPINEKLF
>13|TRBJ1-5|TRBV7-2
ASSLGGFLYQPQH
>14|TRBJ2-7|TRBV7-9
ASSPRDRGYLYEQY
>13|TRBJ2-1|TRBV5-6
ASSSGLAGAIEQF
>15|TRBJ1-5|TRBV18
ASSPEQGQGSNQPQH
>11|TRBJ1-1|TRBV6-1
ASRKNLLTEAF
>13|TRBJ2-7|TRBV30
AWNIGGFGPYEQY
>14|TRBJ2-5|TRBV6-1
ASSEGLAGPQETQY
>14|TRBJ2-3|TRBV9
ASSVGRGPSTDTQY
>13|TRBJ1-1|TRBV21-1
ASSSTPLMNTEAF
>13|TRBJ2-5|TRBV5-6
ASSTPGLATETQY
>13|TRBJ1-6|TRBV5-5
ASSRDRALRSPLH
>13|TRBJ2-5|TRBV19
ASSITTGGSGTQY
>14|TRBJ2-1|TRBV4-2
ASSAGLAGGPREQF
>13|TRBJ2-7|TRBV11-2
ASSFGAGGTYEQY
>11|-|TRBV6-6
ASSLDRGYEQY
>11|TRBJ2-1|TRBV10-3
AIRDTGRNEQF
>14|TRBJ2-7|TRBV10-2
ASRDPLKRVLNEQY
>14|TRBJ1-5|TRBV6-1
ASSEDDRTFNQPQH
>13|TRBJ2-7|TRBV14
ASSQMPGNLYEQY
>12|TRBJ1-1|TRBV10-1
ASSPGRGGTEAF
>11|TRBJ1-2|TRBV6-1
ASNRDRTHGYT
>11|TRBJ1-2|TRBV30
AWTLGPGDGYT
>11|TRBJ2-3|TRBV6-1
ASRPRVVDTQY
>13|TRBJ2-3|TRBV19
ASSLAGLQRDTQY
>13|TRBJ1-3|TRBV9
ASTPGGDLGNTIY
>16|TRBJ2-1|TRBV5-5
ASSFELAGAYLFNEQF
>12|TRBJ2-5|TRBV2
ASSYRTEQETQY
>12|TRBJ1-2|TRBV6-1
ASSGDRGGSGYT
>10|TRBJ1-1|TRBV6-6
ASSSPGAEAF
>13|TRBJ1-1|TRBV19
ASSILSSENTEAF
>10|TRBJ2-7|TRBV2
ASLKPRYEQY
>13|TRBJ2-7|TRBV6-5
ASTTSGLRVFEQY
>13|TRBJ2-5|TRBV11-2
ASSLDYGGQETQY
>11|TRBJ2-1|TRBV7-9
ASSLLAGFEQF
>13|TRBJ2-7|TRBV7-3
ASSVSGGSSYEQY
>12|TRBJ2-5|TRBV5-4
ASSLVEGAETQY
>11|TRBJ2-2|TRBV7-6
ALKRLAPGELF
>13|TRBJ2-5|TRBV6-5
ASSSMPGPQETQY
>14|TRBJ1-5|TRBV21-1
ASSKERQTQWQPQH
>11|TRBJ1-1|TRBV5-6
ASSHGWETEAF
>14|TRBJ2-5|TRBV30
AWTLADSPEGETQY
>12|TRBJ2-7|TRBV6-1
ASRPRGNTYEQY
>14|TRBJ1-2|TRBV10-3
AISGQGESSNYGYT
>11|TRBJ1-1|TRBV6-1
ASSEGRVTEAF
>13|TRBJ2-2|TRBV19
ASRVQGRGTGELF
>12|TRBJ2-2|TRBV27
ASSPTGLTGELF
>17|TRBJ1-1|TRBV27
ASTFFPFGQGAGGPEAF